The clone carrying this T cell receptor beta chain was seen repeatedly, ten times or more. A junction boundary mismatches the germline segment, possibly from a read error. Isolated RNA was reverse transcribed in full, so expressed TCRB transcripts were sequenced. Clones were read by immunoSEQ multiplex PCR, and TCRdb kept only the in-frame ones, dropping some. The sample yields about 320,000 clones, around 15% seen once. This CDR3 spans 13 amino acids. Germline values: CDR1 SGHAT, CDR2 FQDESV (reference sequence). The sample originates from a study of beta chain features in type 1 diabetes. The chain has TRBV11-1 and TRBJ2-3, with 9 bases matching TRBD2. The source material was central memory CD4+ T cells from blood. The TCR sequence derives from a man aged 30 to 45 in good health. The CDR3 protein is CASSTDGTSSLVF. The CDR3 DNA is TGTGCCAGCAGCACCGATGGGACTAGCTCTCTAGTCTTT.